This T cell receptor (beta chain) was sequenced for a study of blood T cells in healthy people across ages. Study results and caveats: As naive T cell percentage varied, TCR beta diversity correlated strongly with it. PBMCs left unsorted prevented a conclusive naive versus antigen-experienced comparison.

A second PCR, run for roughly 7 to 11 cycles, used a sample-barcoded 5' primer plus a J-beta primer mix. TCRdb re-analysed the 5' RACE reads in MiXCR, keeping a single row per CDR3 protein. The repertoire has 1.5 million to 2 million distinct CDR3 sequences, roughly 32% of them found once; the top ten carry about 10%. This clonotype was seen a few times. Its antigen is not known. The CDR3 is made up of 16 amino acids. The V gene end was trimmed by 2 bases and the J gene end by 3 bases; junction bases not matched to a gene: 8. Germline V CDR1 and CDR2: LGHDT, YNNKEL (reference sequence). Every sample had a minimum of 7 million PBMCs isolated. A minimum of 6 micrograms of total RNA was extracted per sample.

The TCR sequence derives from a woman aged 25 to 39 in good health. Sequencing used blood. The J gene is TRBJ2-3, the V gene TRBV3-1; 7 nucleotides match TRBD1. The CDR3 DNA sequence: TGTGCCAGCAGCCAAAACAGGGGCAGTTTGACAGATACGCAGTATTTT. Protein: CASSQNRGSLTDTQYF.